Listed below are T cell receptor beta chains from one sample, sequenced in a study of vaccination and CD4 T cells after COVID-19. TCRdb used MiXCR to reprocess the PCR reads, holding one entry per CDR3 protein. The table shows 20,000 to 25,000 distinct CDR3 sequences, with over 40% occurring only once. Their antigen targets remain unknown. Sample: CD4+ T cells from blood, cultured in vitro. The receptors were gathered from a human donor who had recovered from COVID-19. CDR3s include the opening cysteine and the closing phenylalanine or tryptophan. D genes are given only for firm matches. Part of the rows lack a size; the others show once, few, many or a class for expanded clones.

cdr3_aa: CASTRTGLFYGYTF; cdr3_nt: TGTGCCAGCACCAGGACAGGCCTTTTCTATGGCTACACCTTC; v_call: TRBV12-3/TRBV12-4; clone_size: NA; j_call: TRBJ1-2; d_call: TRBD1
cdr3_aa: CSAHLAGGAGVLDTQYF; cdr3_nt: TGCAGTGCTCACCTAGCGGGGGGTGCCGGGGTTCTGGATACGCAGTATTTT; v_call: TRBV20-1; clone_size: NA; j_call: TRBJ2-3; d_call: TRBD2
cdr3_aa: CASSGTAGGISPLHF; cdr3_nt: TGTGCCAGCAGTGGGACAGCTGGAGGGATATCACCCCTCCACTTT; v_call: TRBV6-1; clone_size: NA; j_call: TRBJ1-6; d_call: NA
cdr3_aa: CASSNTRNTGELFF; cdr3_nt: TGTGCCAGCAGCAATACTAGGAACACCGGGGAGCTGTTTTTT; v_call: TRBV7-3; clone_size: few; j_call: TRBJ2-2; d_call: NA
cdr3_aa: CASSYSGNTIYF; cdr3_nt: TGTGCCAGCAGTTACTCTGGAAACACCATATATTTT; v_call: TRBV6-4; clone_size: once; j_call: TRBJ1-3; d_call: NA
cdr3_aa: CATSGRTGPGDTQYF; cdr3_nt: TGTGCCACCAGCGGAAGGACAGGGCCGGGAGATACGCAGTATTTT; v_call: TRBV15; clone_size: NA; j_call: TRBJ2-3; d_call: TRBD1
cdr3_aa: CASSGPGDMNTEAFF; cdr3_nt: TGTGCCAGCAGTGGCCCAGGGGACATGAACACTGAAGCTTTCTTT; v_call: TRBV28; clone_size: NA; j_call: TRBJ1-1; d_call: NA
cdr3_aa: CASSIGQEYRPQHF; cdr3_nt: TGTGCCAGCAGCATCGGACAGGAGTACCGGCCCCAGCATTTT; v_call: TRBV7-4; clone_size: NA; j_call: TRBJ1-5; d_call: TRBD1
cdr3_aa: CASSLTTTRGTEAFF; cdr3_nt: TGTGCCAGCAGCTTAACAACTACCCGAGGCACTGAAGCTTTCTTT; v_call: TRBV11-2; clone_size: NA; j_call: TRBJ1-1; d_call: NA
cdr3_aa: CATMSRAKGYEQYF; cdr3_nt: TGTGCCACCATGTCGCGGGCGAAGGGCTACGAGCAGTACTTC; v_call: TRBV27; clone_size: few; j_call: TRBJ2-7; d_call: NA
cdr3_aa: CASSQDRGFTEAFF; cdr3_nt: TGCGCCAGCAGCCAAGATAGGGGTTTCACTGAAGCTTTCTTT; v_call: TRBV4-3; clone_size: NA; j_call: TRBJ1-1; d_call: NA
cdr3_aa: CASSLDWRGDTQYF; cdr3_nt: TGTGCCAGCAGCTTAGACTGGCGAGGAGATACGCAGTATTTT; v_call: TRBV7-2; clone_size: NA; j_call: TRBJ2-3; d_call: NA
cdr3_aa: CASSLARGETQYF; cdr3_nt: TGTGCCAGCAGTTTGGCCAGGGGAGAGACCCAGTACTTC; v_call: TRBV27; clone_size: NA; j_call: TRBJ2-5; d_call: NA
cdr3_aa: CATSTGTANQPQHF; cdr3_nt: TGTGCCACCAGTACCGGGACGGCGAATCAGCCCCAGCATTTT; v_call: TRBV15; clone_size: NA; j_call: TRBJ1-5; d_call: NA
cdr3_aa: CASSLWGTEETQYF; cdr3_nt: TGTGCCAGCAGTTTATGGGGCACAGAAGAGACCCAGTACTTC; v_call: TRBV27; clone_size: NA; j_call: TRBJ2-5; d_call: NA
cdr3_aa: CAPTGGENTEAFF; cdr3_nt: TGCGCCCCGACAGGGGGGGAAAACACTGAAGCTTTCTTT; v_call: TRBV19; clone_size: NA; j_call: TRBJ1-1; d_call: TRBD1
cdr3_aa: CATSDWTGGFETQYF; cdr3_nt: TGTGCCACCAGTGACTGGACAGGGGGCTTTGAGACCCAGTACTTC; v_call: TRBV24-1; clone_size: NA; j_call: TRBJ2-5; d_call: TRBD1
cdr3_aa: CASSRIQGGGEKLFF; cdr3_nt: TGTGCCAGCAGCAGGATACAGGGAGGTGGTGAAAAACTGTTTTTT; v_call: TRBV7-9; clone_size: NA; j_call: TRBJ1-4; d_call: NA
cdr3_aa: CASSQGQGAIGGYTF; cdr3_nt: TGTGCCAGCAGCCAAGGCCAGGGGGCAATTGGGGGCTACACCTTC; v_call: TRBV14; clone_size: NA; j_call: TRBJ1-2; d_call: TRBD1
cdr3_aa: CASSQNGDSYNEQFF; cdr3_nt: TGTGCCAGCAGCCAAAATGGTGACTCCTACAATGAGCAGTTCTTC; v_call: TRBV7-3; clone_size: few; j_call: TRBJ2-1; d_call: NA
cdr3_aa: CASSLNSGGGYGYTF; cdr3_nt: TGTGCCAGCAGCTTAAATTCTGGCGGGGGCTATGGCTACACCTTC; v_call: TRBV7-8; clone_size: few; j_call: TRBJ1-2; d_call: NA
cdr3_aa: CATSRGGGETSGRRDTQYF; cdr3_nt: TGTGCCACCAGCAGAGGCGGCGGGGAAACTAGCGGGAGGAGGGATACGCAGTATTTT; v_call: TRBV15; clone_size: NA; j_call: TRBJ2-3; d_call: TRBD2
cdr3_aa: CASMRQDNYGYTF; cdr3_nt: TGTGCCAGCATGCGACAGGATAACTATGGCTACACCTTC; v_call: TRBV5-4; clone_size: NA; j_call: TRBJ1-2; d_call: NA
cdr3_aa: CSVTDTEAFF; cdr3_nt: TGCAGCGTTACGGACACTGAAGCTTTCTTT; v_call: TRBV29-1; clone_size: once; j_call: TRBJ1-1; d_call: NA
cdr3_aa: CSAPLAGGYTGELFF; cdr3_nt: TGCAGTGCTCCCCTAGCGGGAGGGTACACCGGGGAGCTGTTTTTT; v_call: TRBV20-1; clone_size: few; j_call: TRBJ2-2; d_call: TRBD2
cdr3_aa: CSAIGAFQRHYSYNEQFF; cdr3_nt: TGCAGTGCCATCGGGGCATTCCAGCGGCACTACTCCTACAATGAGCAGTTCTTC; v_call: TRBV20-1; clone_size: NA; j_call: TRBJ2-1; d_call: NA
cdr3_aa: CATGTSASETQYF; cdr3_nt: TGTGCCACCGGGACTAGCGCGTCGGAGACCCAGTACTTC; v_call: TRBV10-3; clone_size: NA; j_call: TRBJ2-5; d_call: TRBD2
cdr3_aa: CASSKGLAGAETQYF; cdr3_nt: TGTGCCAGCAGCAAGGGACTAGCGGGGGCAGAGACCCAGTACTTC; v_call: TRBV7-2; clone_size: once; j_call: TRBJ2-5; d_call: TRBD2
cdr3_aa: CASSPRARQAWYF; cdr3_nt: TGTGCCAGCAGCCCCCGGGCGCGACAGGCCTGGTATTTT; v_call: TRBV28; clone_size: NA; j_call: TRBJ1-3; d_call: NA
cdr3_aa: CASRHRQGQETQYF; cdr3_nt: TGTGCCAGCCGACATCGACAGGGGCAAGAGACCCAGTACTTC; v_call: TRBV27; clone_size: NA; j_call: TRBJ2-5; d_call: TRBD1
cdr3_aa: CASSGTSGRYNEQFF; cdr3_nt: TGTGCCAGCAGCGGAACTAGCGGGAGGTACAATGAGCAGTTCTTC; v_call: TRBV6-1; clone_size: few; j_call: TRBJ2-1; d_call: TRBD2
cdr3_aa: CASRRRGAGGGDEQFF; cdr3_nt: TGTGCCAGCAGACGGCGGGGAGCGGGGGGTGGCGATGAGCAGTTCTTC; v_call: TRBV6-1; clone_size: NA; j_call: TRBJ2-1; d_call: TRBD2
cdr3_aa: CATSDSRGAGETQYF; cdr3_nt: TGTGCCACCAGTGATTCGCGGGGGGCCGGGGAGACCCAGTACTTC; v_call: TRBV24-1; clone_size: few; j_call: TRBJ2-5; d_call: TRBD2
cdr3_aa: CASSQVVTGKSYEQYF; cdr3_nt: TGCGCCAGCAGCCAAGTAGTGACAGGGAAGTCCTACGAGCAGTACTTC; v_call: TRBV4-1; clone_size: NA; j_call: TRBJ2-7; d_call: TRBD1
cdr3_aa: CASVDFNSYEQYF; cdr3_nt: TGTGCCAGCGTGGACTTCAACTCCTACGAGCAGTACTTC; v_call: TRBV6-1; clone_size: NA; j_call: TRBJ2-7; d_call: NA
cdr3_aa: CASSQGTDPSSYEQYF; cdr3_nt: TGTGCCAGCAGCCAAGGGACAGACCCTAGCTCCTACGAGCAGTACTTC; v_call: TRBV7-6; clone_size: few; j_call: TRBJ2-7; d_call: TRBD1